This TCR beta chain stems from a study of human thymus T cells. The study's findings and limits: Seemingly biased V and J gene usage marked thymic and blood repertoires. What related research reported was that thymic repertoires overlapped highly among unrelated individuals.

It was from resections taken during corrective heart surgery that the thymus tissue came. Healthy Finnish infants undergoing corrective surgery for congenital heart defects provided the donor material. Assay: immunoSEQ multiplex PCR; the TCRdb copy retains only in-frame clones and omits some. The table lists roughly 77,000 clones, 85% to 95% of them singletons, with around 0.03% in the top ten. The V and J ends lost 0 bases and 7 bases respectively, with 18 bases between them. The CDR3 runs to 16 residues. From germline, CDR1 is PRHDT and CDR2 FYEKMQ (reference sequence). This clone was recorded once. No antigen is known for it.

The TCR was taken from a girl less than two years old with a congenital heart defect but otherwise immunologically healthy. This chain joins TRBV13 and TRBJ1-2, with unresolved D. The sample comprised thymus tissue. CDR3 residues: CASSLGPGFRSGGYTF. The DNA for the CDR3 is TGTGCCAGCAGCTTAGGGCCCGGATTTAGGAGTGGTGGCTACACCTTC.